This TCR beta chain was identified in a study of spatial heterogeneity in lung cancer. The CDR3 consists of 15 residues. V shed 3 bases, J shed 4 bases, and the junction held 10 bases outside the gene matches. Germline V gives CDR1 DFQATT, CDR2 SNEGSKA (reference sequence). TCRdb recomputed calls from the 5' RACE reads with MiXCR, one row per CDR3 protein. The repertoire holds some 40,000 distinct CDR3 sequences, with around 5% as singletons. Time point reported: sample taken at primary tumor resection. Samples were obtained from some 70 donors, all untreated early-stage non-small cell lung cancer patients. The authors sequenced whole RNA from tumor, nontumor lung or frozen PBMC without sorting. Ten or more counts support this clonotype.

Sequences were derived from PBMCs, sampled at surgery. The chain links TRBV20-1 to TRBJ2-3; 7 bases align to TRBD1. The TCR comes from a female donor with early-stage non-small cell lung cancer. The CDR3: CSASSGQGVADTQYF. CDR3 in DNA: TGCAGTGCTAGTTCCGGGCAGGGGGTTGCAGATACGCAGTATTTT.